The 22 T cell receptor beta chains listed next were all sequenced from one sample in a study of immune evolution from preneoplasia to lung adenocarcinoma. Sequencing used immunoSEQ multiplex PCR; TCRdb keeps in-frame clones, though not all of them. The sample carries more than 5,000 clones, around 87% recorded once. Sample: FFPE invasive lung adenocarcinoma tissue. The receptors come from a person aged 50 to 70 with lung adenocarcinoma.

This clone was detected once. The chain combines TRBV18 with TRBJ1-3; D uncertain. The germline CDR1 and CDR2 sequences are KGHSH and LQKENI. This CDR3 spans 18 amino acids. The V gene lost 4 bases and the J gene lost 0 bases, with 19 bases spanning the gap. This CDR3 is CASSREADLTYSGNTIYF. CDR3 nucleotide sequence: TGTGCCAGCTCACGGGAAGCAGACCTAACCTACTCTGGAAACACCATATATTTT.

The V and J genes are TRBV7-8 and TRBJ2-5; a possible D gene is TRBD2 (5 bases). The CDR3 has 14 residues. Germline V lookup: CDR1 SGHVS, CDR2 FQNEAQ. V shed 3 bases and J shed 5 bases, with 13 bases lying between them. In nucleotides, the CDR3 is TGTGCCAGCAGCTTGACCGCGGGTGGTGAGACCCAGTACTTC. Amino acid sequence: CASSLTAGGETQYF.

This clone was found once. The chain carries TRBV5-8 and TRBJ1-1; D perhaps matches TRBD1 (6 bases). The CDR3 loop spans 15 amino acids. The germline gives CDR1 SGHTS, CDR2 YDEGEE. The V and J ends lost 4 bases and 2 bases respectively, with 15 bases between them. The CDR3 sequence is CASSPRGLYNTEAFF. The CDR3 bases are TGTGCCAGCAGCCCCCGGGGGCTTTATAACACTGAAGCTTTCTTT. The full variable domain, with the rest looked up from reference TRBV5-8 and TRBJ1-1, is EAGVTQSPTHLIKTRGQQATLRCSPISGHTSVYWYQQALGLGLQFLLWYDEGEERNRGNFPPRFSGRQFPNYSSELNVNALELEDSALYLCASSPRGLYNTEAFFGQGTRLTVV.

The chain is built from TRBV11-2 and TRBJ2-1; 7 nucleotides match TRBD2. V trimming: 5 bases; J trimming: 10 bases; junction bases outside the gene matches: 5. CDR1 and CDR2 (germline): SGHAT, FQNNGV. The CDR3 runs to 12 residues. Written as DNA, the CDR3 is TGTGCCAGCAGCCCGTTACTAGCGGAGCAGTTCTTC. Protein product: CASSPLLAEQFF.

This clone was counted a few times. V and J are TRBV7-9 and TRBJ2-3, with 7 bases that match TRBD2. In germline, CDR1 is SEHNR, CDR2 FQNEAQ (reference sequence). This CDR3 comprises 13 residues. V dropped 6 bases and J dropped 4; count of bases not matched to a gene: 4. The CDR3 DNA reads as TGTGCCAGCAGGCCGACTAGCTCAGATACGCAGTATTTT. As protein: CASRPTSSDTQYF.

This chain links TRBV5-1 with TRBJ2-5; no firm D call. Trimming left V 5 bases short and J 1 base short, with 9 bases between. This CDR3 is 13 amino acids long. Germline CDR1 and CDR2: SGHRS and YFSETQ. CDR3 sequence: CASRGSAQETQYF. In DNA, the CDR3 is TGCGCCAGCAGGGGCTCAGCCCAAGAGACCCAGTACTTC.

V is TRBV4-1 and J is TRBJ1-2, with D tentatively TRBD1 (6 bases). V dropped 4 bases and J dropped 3 bases, with 15 bases sitting between them. The CDR3 totals 15 residues. CDR1 is MGHRA, CDR2 YSYEKL, per germline. As DNA, the CDR3 is TGCGCCAGCAGCCCTCGCGTAGGGGGGGACTATGGCTACACCTTC. Residues: CASSPRVGGDYGYTF.

The chain couples TRBV19 to TRBJ1-2, with 8 positions matching TRBD1. This CDR3 contains 14 residues. Germline CDR1 and CDR2: LNHDA and SQIVND (reference sequence). V dropped 2 bases and J dropped 6; count of bases not matched to a gene: 5. For the CDR3, the DNA is TGTGCCAGTAGTATAAGACAGGGGAAGGATGGCTACACCTTC. Translating gives CASSIRQGKDGYTF.

The chain has TRBV28 and TRBJ2-5; maybe TRBD2 (5 bases). Germline V CDR1 and CDR2: MDHEN, SYDVKM. V was clipped by 2 bases and J by 4 bases, with 11 bases between them. The CDR3 spans 14 residues. The CDR3 spells CASSLQRPPETQYF. The CDR3 DNA is TGTGCCAGCAGTTTACAGCGGCCTCCAGAGACCCAGTACTTC.

The chain recombines TRBV5-1 with TRBJ2-5; D gene unclear. CDR3 size: 12 residues. Germline V gene lookup returns CDR1 SGHRS and CDR2 YFSETQ. The V and J ends lost 0 bases and 7 bases respectively, with 7 bases between them. The CDR3 region is CASSLAGGTQYF. The CDR3 DNA sequence: TGCGCCAGCAGCTTGGCCGGTGGGACCCAGTACTTC.

The chain uses TRBV11-3 and TRBJ2-1, with D unclear. Trimming shortened V by 1 base and J by 0 bases, and 4 bases separated the two germline ends. The CDR3 loop spans 14 amino acids. Germline V gives CDR1 SGHNT, CDR2 YENEEA. CDR3 in DNA: TGTGCCAGCAGCTTAGTGTACTCCTACAATGAGCAGTTCTTC. Its protein product is CASSLVYSYNEQFF.

The chain uses TRBV5-4 and TRBJ2-1, with 9 bases fitting TRBD2. Germline V gene data show CDR1 as SGHNT and CDR2 as YYREEE (reference sequence). The CDR3 spans 17 residues. After removal of 0 bases from V and 1 base from J, the junction contained 5 bases not matched to a gene. CDR3 bases: TGTGCCAGCAGCTTGGCGAAGACTAGCGGTTCCTACAATGAGCAGTTCTTC. It encodes CASSLAKTSGSYNEQFF.

J is TRBJ2-2 and V is TRBV11-3; 8 nucleotides match TRBD2. The CDR3 covers 15 residues. Germline V lookup: CDR1 SGHNT, CDR2 YENEEA. Trimming took 3 bases from V and 4 from J; bases not matched to a gene: 4. The CDR3 is CASSLSAGGTGELFF. The CDR3, as DNA: TGTGCCAGCAGCTTGAGCGCGGGGGGCACCGGGGAGCTGTTTTTT.

The chain joins TRBV2 to TRBJ2-3; D unclear. CDR1 and CDR2 (germline): SNHLY, FYNNEI. This CDR3 is built from 14 residues. Trimming shortened V by 3 bases and J by 5 bases, and 12 bases separated the two germline ends. The CDR3 sequence is CASSEGTGRDTQYF. The CDR3 nucleotides read TGTGCCAGCAGTGAGGGTACCGGCCGAGATACGCAGTATTTT. Full variable domain (missing parts from reference TRBV2 and TRBJ2-3): EPEVTQTPSHQVTQMGQEVILRCVPISNHLYFYWYRQILGQKVEFLVSFYNNEISEKSEIFDDQFSVERPDGSNFTLKIRSTKLEDSAMYFCASSEGTGRDTQYFGPGTRLTVL.

This chain connects TRBV6-1 to TRBJ2-7; 8 bases agree with TRBD1. The CDR3 is 11 amino acids. J gave up 6 bases and V 10 bases, and 5 bases lay outside the gene matches. Germline V gene data show CDR1 as MNHNS and CDR2 as SASEGT. CDR3 region: CATGQGTEQYF. As DNA, the CDR3 is TGTGCCACTGGACAGGGAACCGAGCAGTACTTC.

In this sample, this clone turned up a few times. The chain's CDR3 is CASSSPLSTEAFF. CDR3 nucleotides: TGTGCCAGCAGCTCCCCCCTGAGCACTGAAGCTTTCTTT. The gene calls are TRBV7-2 and TRBJ1-1; D remains unclear. V shed 4 bases and J shed 4 bases, with 10 bases lying between them. The CDR3 has 13 residues. Per the germline V gene, CDR1 is SGHTA and CDR2 is FQGNSA.

This clone was seen only once. The rearrangement links TRBV7-3 to TRBJ2-5; 12 nucleotides line up with TRBD2. Germline V lookup: CDR1 SGHTA, CDR2 FQGTGA. With V trimmed by 4 bases and J by 5 bases, 5 bases remained unmatched. The CDR3 length is 15 residues. CDR3 in amino acids: CASSSSGRARETQYF. CDR3 in DNA: TGTGCCAGCAGCTCTAGCGGGAGGGCGAGGGAGACCCAGTACTTC.

This rearrangement joins TRBV28 to TRBJ1-5; 7 bases are shared with TRBD1. The V gene end was trimmed by 6 bases and the J gene end by 9 bases; junction bases not matched to a gene: 11. CDR1 is MDHEN, CDR2 SYDVKM, per germline. There are 14 residues in the CDR3. CDR3 DNA sequence: TGTGCCAGCAGACCACGGACAGGTATAGGGCCCCAGCATTTT. Translated, it gives CASRPRTGIGPQHF.

This rearrangement joins TRBV15 to TRBJ1-2; no clear D gene. Trimming shortened V by 0 bases and J by 1 base, and 12 bases separated the two germline ends. Germline V CDR1 and CDR2: LNHNV, YYDKDF (reference sequence). This CDR3 region has 16 residues. The CDR3 sequence is CATSREISGGNYGYTF. DNA for the CDR3: TGTGCCACCAGCAGAGAGATTAGTGGTGGTAACTATGGCTACACCTTC.

The chain has TRBV29-1 and TRBJ1-1; the D is unclear. Looked up from germline, CDR1 is SQVTM and CDR2 is ANQGSEA. The CDR3 loop spans 14 amino acids. The ends were cut back, 3 bases at V and 0 bases at J, with 11 bases in the middle. The CDR3 loop reads CSVDPDNLNTEAFF. CDR3 DNA sequence: TGCAGCGTTGACCCGGATAACTTGAACACTGAAGCTTTCTTT.

V gene TRBV6-5 combines with J gene TRBJ2-7; 9 bases fit TRBD2. The CDR3 is made up of 15 amino acids. V dropped 6 bases and J dropped 3; count of bases not matched to a gene: 9. Germline V gives CDR1 MNHEY, CDR2 SVGAGI. CDR3 nucleotides: TGTGCCAGCAGAACCCGGCGAGCGGGGGGCTACGAGCAGTACTTC. It is translated as CASRTRRAGGYEQYF.

This sequence joins TRBV7-3 and TRBJ1-1; D gene unclear. Germline CDR1 and CDR2: SGHTA and FQGTGA. The CDR3 is 14 residues long. Trimming shortened V by 1 base and J by 6 bases, and 12 bases separated the two germline ends. CDR3: CASSLINNGAEAFF. CDR3 in DNA: TGTGCCAGCAGCTTAATCAACAACGGGGCTGAAGCTTTCTTT.